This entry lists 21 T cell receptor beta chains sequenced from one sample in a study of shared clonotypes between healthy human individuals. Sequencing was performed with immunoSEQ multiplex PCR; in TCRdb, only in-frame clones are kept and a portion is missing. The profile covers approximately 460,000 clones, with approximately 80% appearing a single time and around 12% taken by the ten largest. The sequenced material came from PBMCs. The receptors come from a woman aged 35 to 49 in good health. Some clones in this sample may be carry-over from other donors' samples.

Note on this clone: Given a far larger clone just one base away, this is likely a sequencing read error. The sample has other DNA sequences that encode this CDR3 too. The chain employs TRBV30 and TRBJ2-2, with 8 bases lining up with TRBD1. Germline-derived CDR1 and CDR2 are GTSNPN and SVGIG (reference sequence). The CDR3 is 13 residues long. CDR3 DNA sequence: TGTGCCTGGAGTGGGACAGGGTCCGGGGAGTTGTTTTTT. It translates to CAWSGTGSGELFF.

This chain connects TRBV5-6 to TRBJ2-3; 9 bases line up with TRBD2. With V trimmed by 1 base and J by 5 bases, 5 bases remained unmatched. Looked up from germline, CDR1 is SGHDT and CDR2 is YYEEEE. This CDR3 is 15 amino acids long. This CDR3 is CASSLNSGSEDTQYF. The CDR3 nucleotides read TGTGCCAGCAGCTTGAATAGCGGGAGTGAAGATACGCAGTATTTT.

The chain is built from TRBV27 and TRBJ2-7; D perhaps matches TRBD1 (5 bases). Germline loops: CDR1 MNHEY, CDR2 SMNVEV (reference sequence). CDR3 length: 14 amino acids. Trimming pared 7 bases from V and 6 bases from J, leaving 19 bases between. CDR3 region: CASTQSQGFSEQYF. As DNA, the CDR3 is TGTGCCAGCACCCAGTCCCAGGGATTCTCCGAGCAGTACTTC.

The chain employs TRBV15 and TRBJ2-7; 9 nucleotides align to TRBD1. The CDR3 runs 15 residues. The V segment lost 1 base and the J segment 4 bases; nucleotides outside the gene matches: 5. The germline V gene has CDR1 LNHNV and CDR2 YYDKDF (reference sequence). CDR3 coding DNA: TGTGCCACCAGCAGAGCAACTGGACAGGGGTACGAGCAGTACTTC. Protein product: CATSRATGQGYEQYF.

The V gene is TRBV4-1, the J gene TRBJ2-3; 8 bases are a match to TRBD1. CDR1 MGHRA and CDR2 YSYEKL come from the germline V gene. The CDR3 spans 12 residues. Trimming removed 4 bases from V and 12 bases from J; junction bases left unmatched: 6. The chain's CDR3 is CASSLARGQQYF. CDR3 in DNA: TGCGCCAGCAGCCTAGCCAGGGGGCAACAGTATTTT.

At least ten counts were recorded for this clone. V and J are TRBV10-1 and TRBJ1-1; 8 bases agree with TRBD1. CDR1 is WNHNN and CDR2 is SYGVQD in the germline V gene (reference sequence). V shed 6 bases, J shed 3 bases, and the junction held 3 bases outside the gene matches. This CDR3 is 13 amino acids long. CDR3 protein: CASSKQGDTEAFF. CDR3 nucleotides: TGCGCCAGCAGCAAACAGGGGGACACTGAAGCTTTCTTT.

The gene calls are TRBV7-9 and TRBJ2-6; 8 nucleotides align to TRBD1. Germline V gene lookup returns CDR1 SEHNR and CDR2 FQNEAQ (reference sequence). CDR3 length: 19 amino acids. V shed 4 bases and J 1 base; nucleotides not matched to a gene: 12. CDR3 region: CASSSARRGLSSGANVLTF. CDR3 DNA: TGTGCCAGCAGCTCTGCCCGCAGGGGGCTATCGTCTGGGGCCAACGTCCTGACTTTC.

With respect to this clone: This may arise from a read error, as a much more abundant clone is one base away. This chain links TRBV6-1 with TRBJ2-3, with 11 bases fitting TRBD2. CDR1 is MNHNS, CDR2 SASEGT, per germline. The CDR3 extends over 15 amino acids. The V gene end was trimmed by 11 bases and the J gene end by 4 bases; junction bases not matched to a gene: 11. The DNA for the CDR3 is TGTGCCGGCATTTCGACTAGCGGGACCCCAGATACGCAGTATTTT. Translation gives CAGISTSGTPDTQYF.

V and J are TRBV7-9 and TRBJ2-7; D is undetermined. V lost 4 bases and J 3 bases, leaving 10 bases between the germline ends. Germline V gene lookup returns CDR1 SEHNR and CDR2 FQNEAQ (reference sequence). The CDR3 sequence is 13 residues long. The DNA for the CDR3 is TGTGCCAGCAGCTCCGACCGCCACTACGAGCAGTACTTC. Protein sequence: CASSSDRHYEQYF.

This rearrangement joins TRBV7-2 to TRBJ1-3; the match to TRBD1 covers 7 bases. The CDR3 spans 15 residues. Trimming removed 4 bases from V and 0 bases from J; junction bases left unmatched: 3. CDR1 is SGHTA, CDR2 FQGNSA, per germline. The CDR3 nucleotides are TGTGCCAGCAGCTCCTGGACAGGCTCTGGAAACACCATATATTTT. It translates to CASSSWTGSGNTIYF.

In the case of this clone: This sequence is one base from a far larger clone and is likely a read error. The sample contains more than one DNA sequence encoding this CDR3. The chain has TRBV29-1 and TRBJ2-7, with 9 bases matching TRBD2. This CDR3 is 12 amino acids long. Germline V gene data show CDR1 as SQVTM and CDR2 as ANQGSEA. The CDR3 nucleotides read TGTAGCGCGGGGGGGCTACACGACGAGCAGTACTTC. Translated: CSAGGLHDEQYF.

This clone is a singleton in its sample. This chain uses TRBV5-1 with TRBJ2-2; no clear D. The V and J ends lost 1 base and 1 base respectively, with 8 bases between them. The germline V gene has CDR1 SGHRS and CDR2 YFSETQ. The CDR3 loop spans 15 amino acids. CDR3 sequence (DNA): TGCGCCAGCAGCTTGAATGCGCTGAACACCGGGGAGCTGTTTTTT. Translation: CASSLNALNTGELFF.

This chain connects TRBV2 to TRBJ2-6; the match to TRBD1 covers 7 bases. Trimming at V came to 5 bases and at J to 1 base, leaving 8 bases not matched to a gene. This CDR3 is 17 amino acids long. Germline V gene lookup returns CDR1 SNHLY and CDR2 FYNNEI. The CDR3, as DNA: TGTGCCAGCAGTCGCACAGGGGTGTCTTCTGGGGCCAACGTCCTGACTTTC. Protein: CASSRTGVSSGANVLTF.

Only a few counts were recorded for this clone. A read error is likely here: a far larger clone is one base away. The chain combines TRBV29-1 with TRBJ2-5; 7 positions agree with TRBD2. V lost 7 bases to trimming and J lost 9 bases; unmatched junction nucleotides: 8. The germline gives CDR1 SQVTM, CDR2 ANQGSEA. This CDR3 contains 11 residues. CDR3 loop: CSASRGEAQYF. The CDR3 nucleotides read TGCAGCGCCTCCCGGGGGGAGGCCCAGTACTTC.

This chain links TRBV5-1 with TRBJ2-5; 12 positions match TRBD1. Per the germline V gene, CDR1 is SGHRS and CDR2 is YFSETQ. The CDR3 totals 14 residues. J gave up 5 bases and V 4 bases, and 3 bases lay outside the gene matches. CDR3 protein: CASSAGTGGETQYF. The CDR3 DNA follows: TGCGCCAGCAGCGCAGGGACAGGGGGCGAGACCCAGTACTTC.

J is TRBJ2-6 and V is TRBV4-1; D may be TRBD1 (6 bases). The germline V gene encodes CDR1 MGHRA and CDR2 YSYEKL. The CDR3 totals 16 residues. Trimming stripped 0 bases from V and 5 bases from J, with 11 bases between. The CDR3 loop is CASSQDWGPWANVLTF. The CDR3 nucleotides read TGCGCCAGCAGCCAAGATTGGGGGCCCTGGGCCAACGTCCTGACTTTC.

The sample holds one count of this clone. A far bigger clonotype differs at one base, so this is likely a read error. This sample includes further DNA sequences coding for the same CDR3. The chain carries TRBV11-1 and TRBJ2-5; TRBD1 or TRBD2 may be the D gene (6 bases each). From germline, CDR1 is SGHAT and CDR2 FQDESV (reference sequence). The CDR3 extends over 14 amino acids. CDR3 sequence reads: CASSSRQEGETQYF. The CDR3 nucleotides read TGTGCCAGTAGCTCCCGACAGGAGGGAGAGACCCAGTACTTC.

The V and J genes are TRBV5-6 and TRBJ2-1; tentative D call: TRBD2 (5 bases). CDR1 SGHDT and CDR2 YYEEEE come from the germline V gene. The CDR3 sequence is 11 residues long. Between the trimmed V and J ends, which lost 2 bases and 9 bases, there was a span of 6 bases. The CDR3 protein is CASSLEGEQFF. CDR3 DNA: TGTGCCAGCAGCTTAGAGGGTGAGCAGTTCTTC.

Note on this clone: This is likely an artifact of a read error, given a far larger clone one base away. For the CDR3, the DNA is TGTGCCAGCAGTTGGGGGGCTAGTCAGCCCCAGCATTTT. Its translation is CASSWGASQPQHF. This chain links TRBV6-5 with TRBJ1-5; D is perhaps TRBD1 (6 bases). Germline lookup yields CDR1 MNHEY and CDR2 SVGAGI. V lost 4 bases and J 6 bases, leaving 10 bases between the germline ends. There are 13 residues in the CDR3.

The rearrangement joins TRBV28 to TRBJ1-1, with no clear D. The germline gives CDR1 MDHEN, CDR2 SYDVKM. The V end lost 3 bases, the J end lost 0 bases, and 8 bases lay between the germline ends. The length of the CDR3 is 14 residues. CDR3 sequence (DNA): TGTGCCAGCAGTTTTAAGCAGATGAACACTGAAGCTTTCTTT. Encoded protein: CASSFKQMNTEAFF.

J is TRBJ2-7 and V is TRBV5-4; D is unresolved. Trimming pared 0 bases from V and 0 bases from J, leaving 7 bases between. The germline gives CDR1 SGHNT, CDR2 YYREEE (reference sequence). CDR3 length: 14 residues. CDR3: CASSLDKISYEQYF. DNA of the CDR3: TGTGCCAGCAGCTTGGACAAGATCTCCTACGAGCAGTACTTC.